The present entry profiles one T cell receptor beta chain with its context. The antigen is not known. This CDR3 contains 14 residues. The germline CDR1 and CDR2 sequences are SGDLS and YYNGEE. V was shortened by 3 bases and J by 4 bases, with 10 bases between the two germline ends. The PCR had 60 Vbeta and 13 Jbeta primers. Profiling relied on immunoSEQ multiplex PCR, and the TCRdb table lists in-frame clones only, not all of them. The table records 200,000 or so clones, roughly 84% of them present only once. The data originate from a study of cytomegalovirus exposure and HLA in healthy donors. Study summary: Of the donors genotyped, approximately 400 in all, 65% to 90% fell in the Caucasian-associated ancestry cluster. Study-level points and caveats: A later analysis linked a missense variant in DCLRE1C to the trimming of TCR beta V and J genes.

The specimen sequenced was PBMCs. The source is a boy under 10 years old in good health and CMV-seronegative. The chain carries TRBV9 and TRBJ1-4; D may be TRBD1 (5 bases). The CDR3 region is CASSARGDNEKLFF. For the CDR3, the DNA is TGTGCCAGCAGCGCCCGGGGGGATAATGAAAAACTGTTTTTT.